These T cell receptor beta chains were read from a single sample in a study of blood T cell repertoires in COVID-19. Generated by immunoSEQ multiplex PCR, the TCRdb table keeps only in-frame clones and is missing some. Of approximately 220,000 clones listed, roughly nine tenths are singletons. The sequencing input was PBMCs or T cells enriched from blood (not recorded which). The receptors here all came from a young woman in a cohort exposed to, infected with or recovered from COVID-19 (not recorded which). Each CDR3 is given with its conserved first and last residue. The D gene is left open where the match is weak. Part of the rows lack a size; the others show once, few, many or a class for expanded clones.

V gene: TRBV2
clone size: few
D gene: .
J gene: TRBJ1-1
CDR3 DNA: TGTGCCAGCAGGATCCAGCAGGACACTGAAGCTTTCTTT
CDR3 protein: CASRIQQDTEAFF

V gene: TRBV11-2
clone size: .
D gene: TRBD1
J gene: TRBJ1-1
CDR3 DNA: TGTGCCAGCAGCTCTACAGGGGGTTGGACTGAAGCTTTCTTT
CDR3 protein: CASSSTGGWTEAFF

V gene: TRBV5-1
clone size: .
D gene: .
J gene: TRBJ1-6
CDR3 DNA: TGCGCCAGCAATACAGACTATAATTCACCCCTCCACTTT
CDR3 protein: CASNTDYNSPLHF

V gene: TRBV5-6
clone size: .
D gene: .
J gene: TRBJ1-3
CDR3 DNA: TGTGCCAGCAGCTTGATAGAGGGTGGGAACACCATATATTTT
CDR3 protein: CASSLIEGGNTIYF

V gene: TRBV2
clone size: .
D gene: .
J gene: TRBJ1-1
CDR3 DNA: TGTGCCAGTGCGACAGGTATGAACACTGAAGCTTTCTTT
CDR3 protein: CASATGMNTEAFF

V gene: TRBV5-6
clone size: .
D gene: .
J gene: TRBJ2-1
CDR3 DNA: TGTGCCAGCAGCTCACTACAGGACTCCTACAATGAGCAGTTCTTC
CDR3 protein: CASSSLQDSYNEQFF

V gene: TRBV7-3
clone size: .
D gene: TRBD1
J gene: TRBJ1-1
CDR3 DNA: TGTGCCAGCAGCTGGACAGGGCGGAACACTGAAGCTTTCTTT
CDR3 protein: CASSWTGRNTEAFF

V gene: TRBV6-1
clone size: few
D gene: .
J gene: TRBJ2-7
CDR3 DNA: TGTGCCAGCAGTGGGAAGGGTTCGGGGAGCTACTCCTACGAGCAGTACTTC
CDR3 protein: CASSGKGSGSYSYEQYF

V gene: TRBV25-1
clone size: .
D gene: .
J gene: TRBJ2-2
CDR3 DNA: TGTGCCAGCAGTGAATTAGCGTTGAACACCGGGGAGCTGTTTTTT
CDR3 protein: CASSELALNTGELFF

V gene: TRBV19
clone size: .
D gene: TRBD2
J gene: TRBJ2-5
CDR3 DNA: TGTGCCAGTAGTACCGGGACTAGCGGGGGACTTCAAGAGACCCAGTACTTC
CDR3 protein: CASSTGTSGGLQETQYF

V gene: TRBV11-3
clone size: once
D gene: TRBD1
J gene: TRBJ1-5
CDR3 DNA: TGTGCCAGCAGCCCGGGACAGGGTAGCAATCAGCCCCAGCATTTT
CDR3 protein: CASSPGQGSNQPQHF

V gene: TRBV19
clone size: .
D gene: .
J gene: TRBJ1-5
CDR3 DNA: TGTGCCAGTAGTATCCAGCGGGCTCAGCCCCAGCATTTT
CDR3 protein: CASSIQRAQPQHF

V gene: TRBV14
clone size: .
D gene: TRBD1
J gene: TRBJ2-2
CDR3 DNA: TGTGCCAGCAGCACCCGGACAGGGTCGGTCGGGGAGCTGTTTTTT
CDR3 protein: CASSTRTGSVGELFF

V gene: TRBV19
clone size: .
D gene: TRBD2
J gene: TRBJ2-1
CDR3 DNA: TGTGCCAGTAGTATAGCCGGGGGGTCCTACAATGAGCAGTTCTTC
CDR3 protein: CASSIAGGSYNEQFF

V gene: TRBV19
clone size: .
D gene: TRBD1
J gene: TRBJ2-3
CDR3 DNA: TGTGCCAGTAGTGGACAGGGATTTGGTACGCAGTATTTT
CDR3 protein: CASSGQGFGTQYF

V gene: TRBV12-3/TRBV12-4
clone size: .
D gene: .
J gene: TRBJ1-5
CDR3 DNA: TGTGCCAGCAGGGGGCCGGGCAATCAGCCCCAGCATTTT
CDR3 protein: CASRGPGNQPQHF

V gene: TRBV19
clone size: .
D gene: .
J gene: TRBJ2-7
CDR3 DNA: TGTGCCAGTAGTACCCAGTCCGGGAGCTACGAGCAGTACTTC
CDR3 protein: CASSTQSGSYEQYF

V gene: TRBV4-1
clone size: .
D gene: TRBD1
J gene: TRBJ2-7
CDR3 DNA: TGCGCCAGCAGCCAAGAGCGGGGCCGGGACAGGTCCTACGAGCAGTACTTC
CDR3 protein: CASSQERGRDRSYEQYF

V gene: TRBV28
clone size: once
D gene: .
J gene: TRBJ1-1
CDR3 DNA: TGTGCCAGCATCCAGCAGGTAGACACTGAAGCTTTCTTT
CDR3 protein: CASIQQVDTEAFF

V gene: TRBV4-1
clone size: .
D gene: TRBD1
J gene: TRBJ1-6
CDR3 DNA: TGCGCCAGCAGCCCGGACAGGGCCAATTCACCCCTCCACTTT
CDR3 protein: CASSPDRANSPLHF

V gene: TRBV19
clone size: .
D gene: TRBD2
J gene: TRBJ2-1
CDR3 DNA: TGTGCCAGTAGTCTCTTAGCGGGGGGCACTTACAATGAGCAGTTCTTC
CDR3 protein: CASSLLAGGTYNEQFF

V gene: TRBV3-1/TRBV3-2
clone size: .
D gene: .
J gene: TRBJ1-2
CDR3 DNA: TGTGCCAGCAGCCAAAGGGGTAACTATGGCTACACCTTC
CDR3 protein: CASSQRGNYGYTF

V gene: TRBV19
clone size: .
D gene: .
J gene: TRBJ1-2
CDR3 DNA: TGTGCCAGTAGCCTGACTCCGTCCGGCTACACCTTC
CDR3 protein: CASSLTPSGYTF

V gene: TRBV6-5
clone size: .
D gene: .
J gene: TRBJ1-2
CDR3 DNA: TGTGCCTGTGGAAAACAGTTATATGGCTACACCTTC
CDR3 protein: CACGKQLYGYTF

V gene: TRBV2
clone size: once
D gene: .
J gene: TRBJ2-2
CDR3 DNA: TGTGCCAGCAGCCGCCAGGGTAGAAACACCGGGGAGCTGTTTTTT
CDR3 protein: CASSRQGRNTGELFF

V gene: TRBV5-4
clone size: .
D gene: .
J gene: TRBJ1-1
CDR3 DNA: TGTGCCAGCAGCTGGATCCAGGGAGGGAACACTGAAGCTTTCTTT
CDR3 protein: CASSWIQGGNTEAFF

V gene: TRBV3-1/TRBV3-2
clone size: .
D gene: .
J gene: TRBJ1-5
CDR3 DNA: TGTGCCAGCAGCCAGGGCTGGCAGGGGAATCAGCCCCAGCATTTT
CDR3 protein: CASSQGWQGNQPQHF

V gene: TRBV5-4
clone size: .
D gene: .
J gene: TRBJ2-1
CDR3 DNA: TGTGCCAGCAGCTGGTCAGGCGATTACAATGAGCAGTTCTTC
CDR3 protein: CASSWSGDYNEQFF

V gene: TRBV2
clone size: .
D gene: .
J gene: TRBJ2-1
CDR3 DNA: TGTGCCAGCAAGGACAGTTCCTACAATGAGCAGTTCTTC
CDR3 protein: CASKDSSYNEQFF

V gene: TRBV9
clone size: .
D gene: .
J gene: TRBJ1-2
CDR3 DNA: TGTGCCAGCAGCGCCTCGGGGGTTACTGGCTACACCTTC
CDR3 protein: CASSASGVTGYTF

V gene: TRBV30
clone size: .
D gene: .
J gene: TRBJ2-3
CDR3 DNA: TGTGCCTGGAGGAGCGGCGGGACGACAGATACGCAGTATTTT
CDR3 protein: CAWRSGGTTDTQYF

V gene: TRBV2
clone size: few
D gene: .
J gene: TRBJ1-1
CDR3 DNA: TGTGCCAGCAGTGAGGACAGTGCCTACACTGAAGCTTTCTTT
CDR3 protein: CASSEDSAYTEAFF

V gene: TRBV12-3/TRBV12-4
clone size: .
D gene: .
J gene: TRBJ1-2
CDR3 DNA: TGTGCCAGCAGATCCCCCGTCGGCTACACCTTC
CDR3 protein: CASRSPVGYTF

V gene: TRBV7-2
clone size: .
D gene: .
J gene: TRBJ2-5
CDR3 DNA: TGTGCCAGCAGCTTCAATAGCGGAGAAGAGACCCAGTACTTC
CDR3 protein: CASSFNSGEETQYF

V gene: TRBV4-2
clone size: .
D gene: TRBD2
J gene: TRBJ2-2
CDR3 DNA: TGTGCCAGCAGCCCGACTAGCGGGGGGACTCTTACCGGGGAGCTGTTTTTT
CDR3 protein: CASSPTSGGTLTGELFF

V gene: TRBV7-2
clone size: .
D gene: .
J gene: TRBJ1-5
CDR3 DNA: TGTGCCAGCAGGCGCTCTGCCGGTCAGCCCCAGCATTTT
CDR3 protein: CASRRSAGQPQHF

V gene: TRBV2
clone size: .
D gene: .
J gene: TRBJ1-1
CDR3 DNA: TGTGCCAGCAGTGGACAGTCGAACACTGAAGCTTTCTTT
CDR3 protein: CASSGQSNTEAFF

V gene: TRBV6-5
clone size: .
D gene: .
J gene: TRBJ1-1
CDR3 DNA: TGTGCCAGCAGTTACGGTGGGAGGGGTGACACTGAAGCTTTCTTT
CDR3 protein: CASSYGGRGDTEAFF

V gene: TRBV7-8
clone size: .
D gene: .
J gene: TRBJ1-1
CDR3 DNA: TGTGCCAGCAGCTTAGTTCCTACCCAGGGTGTCTCTGAAGCTTTCTTT
CDR3 protein: CASSLVPTQGVSEAFF

V gene: TRBV9
clone size: once
D gene: .
J gene: TRBJ2-1
CDR3 DNA: TGTGCCAGCGAACGGACAGACGGGAATGAGCAGTTCTTC
CDR3 protein: CASERTDGNEQFF

V gene: TRBV7-3
clone size: once
D gene: .
J gene: TRBJ2-5
CDR3 DNA: TGTGCCAGCAGCCCTATGGGGCGGGAGACCCAGTACTTC
CDR3 protein: CASSPMGRETQYF

V gene: TRBV5-6
clone size: .
D gene: TRBD1
J gene: TRBJ1-3
CDR3 DNA: TGTGCCAGCAGCCCAGGACAGGGGGGGTATGGAAACACCATATATTTT
CDR3 protein: CASSPGQGGYGNTIYF

V gene: TRBV3-1/TRBV3-2
clone size: once
D gene: .
J gene: TRBJ2-1
CDR3 DNA: TGTGCCAGCAGCCAGCAGGCGAGCTCCTACAATGAGCAGTTCTTC
CDR3 protein: CASSQQASSYNEQFF

V gene: TRBV9
clone size: .
D gene: .
J gene: TRBJ1-3
CDR3 DNA: TGTGCCAGCAGCGGCTCCGGGTTTACCGGAAACACCATATATTTT
CDR3 protein: CASSGSGFTGNTIYF

V gene: TRBV28
clone size: .
D gene: TRBD1
J gene: TRBJ1-2
CDR3 DNA: TGTGCCAGCTCTTTACCGGGACAGGGCTATGGCTACACCTTC
CDR3 protein: CASSLPGQGYGYTF

V gene: TRBV5-1
clone size: .
D gene: .
J gene: TRBJ2-7
CDR3 DNA: TGCGCCAGCAGCTTGGCCGCGGCCGACCCAACCATCGAGCAGTACTTC
CDR3 protein: CASSLAAADPTIEQYF

V gene: TRBV3-1/TRBV3-2
clone size: .
D gene: .
J gene: TRBJ1-3
CDR3 DNA: TGTGCCAGCAGCCAGAGAATCCGGGAGGGGAACACCATATATTTT
CDR3 protein: CASSQRIREGNTIYF

V gene: TRBV29-1
clone size: once
D gene: TRBD2
J gene: TRBJ2-1
CDR3 DNA: TGCAGCGTTGATAGGGGACTAGCGGGAGGGGACAATGAGCAGTTCTTC
CDR3 protein: CSVDRGLAGGDNEQFF

V gene: TRBV7-8
clone size: once
D gene: .
J gene: TRBJ1-5
CDR3 DNA: TGTGCCAGCAGCGCTAGGACAGCCGTCCAGCCCCAGCATTTT
CDR3 protein: CASSARTAVQPQHF

V gene: TRBV3-1/TRBV3-2
clone size: once
D gene: .
J gene: TRBJ1-1
CDR3 DNA: TGTGCCAGCAGCCTTAGGACACCGAACACTGAAGCTTTCTTT
CDR3 protein: CASSLRTPNTEAFF

V gene: TRBV7-9
clone size: .
D gene: TRBD1
J gene: TRBJ2-2
CDR3 DNA: TGTGCCAGCAGTCCCGGGACAGGGGACACCGGGGAGCTGTTTTTT
CDR3 protein: CASSPGTGDTGELFF